Below, one T cell receptor beta chain is given with its context. As yet, its antigen is unknown. Just one base apart from a much larger clone, this may be a read error. The data are from a study of cytotoxic CD8 clonotypes in ibrutinib-treated CLL. About the research overall: IGHV unmutated 17 to 18; relapsed/refractory 11; treatment-naive under 16.

Depths of 1 in 200,000 to 1 in 1 million T cells were the sequencing target. Generated by immunoSEQ multiplex PCR, the TCRdb table keeps only in-frame clones and is missing some. The table records approximately 70,000 clones, more than 75% of them present only once. V dropped 5 bases and J dropped 7 bases, with 20 bases sitting between them. Germline V gene lookup returns CDR1 SGHVS and CDR2 FNYEAQ. The CDR3 runs to 15 residues. General study results and limits: Clonality was higher at baseline than in age-matched healthy donors and tracked circulating CD8+ T-cell counts. Clonality increased at ibrutinib response, then returned toward baseline at progression.

The chain is built from TRBV7-6 and TRBJ1-1; D is perhaps TRBD1 (5 bases). This receptor was taken from a human donor with chronic lymphocytic leukemia. The sequenced sample was PBMCs, obtained at disease progression, from a patient treated with ibrutinib. DNA of the CDR3: TGTGCCAGCAGCCCCCTAGTTGGGGGGACCCTTGAAGCTTTCTTT. It encodes CASSPLVGGTLEAFF.